These 32 T cell receptor beta chains were sequenced from one sample in a study of T cells in women clearing cervical HPV infection. Sequencing was performed with immunoSEQ multiplex PCR; in TCRdb, only in-frame clones are kept and a portion is missing. This sample's clone table lists about 30,000 clones. The material sequenced was blood buffy coat. These receptors originate from a woman aged 18 to 75 with a cervical HPV16 infection that either progressed to CIN3+ or cleared (not recorded which).

As concerns this clone: The read stops 3 residues short of the end of the CDR3; the missing end is completed from the germline J gene. The J gene is TRBJ2-3, the V gene TRBV7-3; tentatively, D is TRBD2 (6 bases). V was clipped by 0 bases and J by 1 base, with 8 bases between them. The V gene's germline CDR1 is SGHTA and CDR2 FQGTGA. This CDR3 spans 15 amino acids. The CDR3: CASSLTTGGTDTQYF. CDR3 DNA, as far as it was read: TGTGCCAGCAGCTTAACGACGGGGGGCACAGATACG.

Turning to this clone: The read ends 3 residues before the CDR3 terminus; that terminus is restored from the germline J gene. The rearrangement links TRBV7-3 to TRBJ2-3, with TRBD2 matching 7 bases. Germline V gives CDR1 SGHTA, CDR2 FQGTGA. The CDR3 has 15 amino acids. J lost 1 base, V lost 6 bases, and 7 bases had no gene match. CDR3: CASSYGGWGTDTQYF. Incomplete CDR3 DNA: TGTGCCAGCAGTTACGGGGGGTGGGGCACAGATACG.

Comments on this clone: The read terminates 3 residues ahead of where the CDR3 ends, so the germline J gene completes it. This chain uses TRBV18 with TRBJ1-5, with 9 bases matching TRBD1. Unmatched junction bases numbered 14, after V lost 3 bases and J lost 2 bases. Germline-derived CDR1 and CDR2 are KGHSH and LQKENI. CDR3 length: 19 residues. CDR3 DNA, as far as it was read: TGTGCCAGCTCACCCATCCCGAAGACAGGGGGAGGAGGCAATCAGCCC. It translates to CASSPIPKTGGGGNQP. The complete CDR3 protein is CASSPIPKTGGGGNQPQHF.

CDR3: CASSLLGENTEAFF. CDR3 bases read: TGTGCCAGCAGCTTACTAGGGGAGAACACTGAA. The rearrangement links TRBV7-3 to TRBJ1-1, with a possible D match to TRBD1 (5 bases). The read gets to within 3 residues of the CDR3 end, and the germline J gene fills in the rest. The length of the CDR3 is 14 residues. CDR1 and CDR2 from the germline V gene are SGHTA and FQGTGA. V lost 2 bases and J lost 1, with 8 bases in between.

A note on this clone: The CDR3 end lies 3 residues beyond the end of the read and is filled in from the germline J gene. The sample holds other DNA sequences that translate to the same CDR3. The rearrangement links TRBV6-4 to TRBJ2-3, with 8 bases that match TRBD1. The V gene end was trimmed by 5 bases and the J gene end by 1 base; junction bases not matched to a gene: 2. The CDR3 covers 14 residues. CDR1 MRHNA and CDR2 SNTAGT come from the germline V gene. Incomplete CDR3 DNA: TGTGCCAGCAGTCCGGGACAGGGCACAGATACG. This sequence encodes CASSPGQGTDT. Given in full, the CDR3 is CASSPGQGTDTQYF.

The CDR3 region is CASSPLDTQYF. The DNA read from the CDR3 is TGTGCCAGCAGCCCCCTCGATACG. The chain links TRBV6-2 or TRBV6-3 to TRBJ2-3; D ambiguous. The read gets to within 3 residues of the CDR3 end, and the germline J gene fills in the rest. CDR1 is MNHEY, CDR2 SVGEGT, per germline. The length of the CDR3 is 11 residues. V gave up 6 bases and J gave up 6 bases, with 7 bases separating them.

As concerns this clone: Read sequence stops 3 residues before the CDR3 end, and the germline J gene provides the missing end. The chain uses TRBV7-3 and TRBJ1-3, with D maybe TRBD1 (6 bases). CDR3 length: 14 amino acids. CDR1 is SGHTA, CDR2 FQGTGA, per germline. V dropped 5 bases and J dropped 4 bases, with 12 bases sitting between them. CDR3 bases read: TGTGCCAGCAGCCAACAGGGTTGGGGAAACACC. This sequence encodes CASSQQGWGNT. The CDR3 in full is CASSQQGWGNTIYF.

A word on this clone: Sequencing ends 3 residues short of the CDR3 end; the germline J gene provides the rest. J is TRBJ1-1 and V is TRBV10-3; TRBD1 agrees at 7 bases. The trim removed 2 bases at V and 0 bases at J, leaving 9 bases unmatched. CDR3 length: 17 amino acids. Germline V gene lookup returns CDR1 ENHRY and CDR2 SYGVKD. The covered CDR3 bases are TGTGCCATCAGTGAGGAGGCGACAGGGCCAATGAACACTGAA. It is translated as CAISEEATGPMNTE. In full, the CDR3 is CAISEEATGPMNTEAFF.

Turning to this clone: The CDR3 is cut off 3 residues early in the read; its end comes from the germline J gene. The V and J genes are TRBV20-1 and TRBJ2-2; D is perhaps TRBD2 (5 bases). This CDR3 comprises 14 residues. Trimming removed 4 bases from V and 4 bases from J, with 13 bases in between. Germline lookup yields CDR1 DFQATT and CDR2 SNEGSKA (reference sequence). CDR3: CSANRGLGTGELFF. The CDR3 DNA, read in part, is TGCAGTGCTAACCGGGGATTAGGCACCGGGGAG.

As regards this clone: The CDR3 end lies 3 residues beyond the end of the read and is filled in from the germline J gene. The chain is built from TRBV5-1 and TRBJ1-1, with 8 bases aligning to TRBD1. V dropped 3 bases and J dropped 2; count of bases not matched to a gene: 12. Germline CDR1 and CDR2: SGHRS and YFSETQ. The CDR3 sequence is 17 residues long. Incomplete CDR3 DNA: TGCGCCAGCAGCTCCCGGCCACAGGGGGAATTAAACACTGAA. Translating gives CASSSRPQGELNTE. The CDR3 reads in full as CASSSRPQGELNTEAFF.

A word on this clone: Read data end 3 residues before the CDR3 end; the end is taken from the germline J gene. The chain recombines TRBV12-3 or TRBV12-4 with TRBJ1-1; 9 bases align to TRBD1. Trimming cost V 3 bases and J 6 bases; bases outside gene matches: 5. The CDR3 spans 14 residues. CDR3 sequence reads: CASSFTDRGSEAFF. The CDR3 DNA, read in part, is TGTGCCAGCAGTTTCACGGACAGGGGATCTGAA.

Points on this clone: The read comes to an end 3 residues before the CDR3 does, leaving the germline J gene to fill in the end. The chain recombines TRBV30 with TRBJ1-2; perhaps TRBD1 as D (5 bases). Germline CDR1 reads GTSNPN; CDR2 reads SVGIG (reference sequence). The CDR3 totals 10 residues. The chain's CDR3 is CAWRGGKYTF. CDR3 DNA, as far as it was read: TGTGCCTGGAGGGGGGGGAAG. Full variable domain (outside the CDR3, taken from reference TRBV30 and TRBJ1-2): SQTIHQWPATLVQPVGSPLSLECTVEGTSNPNLYWYRQAAGRGLQLLFYSVGIGQISSEVPQNLSASRPQDRQFILSSKKLLLSDSGFYLCAWRGGKYTFGSGTRLTVV.

Regarding this clone: With the read ending 3 residues before the CDR3 end, the germline J gene is used to fill in that end. The chain uses TRBV5-4 and TRBJ1-2; possibly TRBD1 for D (6 bases). Germline values: CDR1 SGHNT, CDR2 YYREEE (reference sequence). V was cut by 5 bases and J by 4 bases, with 15 bases left in between. The CDR3 totals 14 residues. The DNA read from the CDR3 is TGTGCCAGCAGTTCCCCCGGCAGGGGCTATGGC. The encoded protein is CASSSPGRGYG. The CDR3 as a whole reads CASSSPGRGYGYTF.

About this clone: Sequencing ends 3 residues short of the CDR3 end; the germline J gene provides the rest. The chain employs TRBV20-1 and TRBJ2-7; 8 nucleotides align to TRBD2. V was clipped by 0 bases and J by 3 bases; unmatched bases: 7. Looked up from germline, CDR1 is DFQATT and CDR2 is SNEGSKA (reference sequence). The CDR3 consists of 15 residues. The CDR3 DNA, read in part, is TGCAGTGCTAGAGATTTGGCGGGAGGCCACTACGAG. Protein product: CSARDLAGGHYE. In full, the CDR3 reads CSARDLAGGHYEQYF.

A note on this clone: From the germline J gene comes the end of the CDR3, since the read stops 3 residues before it. The J gene is TRBJ1-1, the V gene TRBV11-2, with unresolved D. Germline V gene data show CDR1 as SGHAT and CDR2 as FQNNGV. V lost 5 bases to trimming and J lost 1 base, with 8 bases between them. CDR3 length: 13 amino acids. The CDR3 bases that were read are TGTGCCAGCAGCACCCAACAGAACACTGAA. Protein: CASSTQQNTE. The complete CDR3 sequence is CASSTQQNTEAFF.

As for this clone: The CDR3 end is not reached by the read, which stops 3 residues before it; the germline J gene fills it in. Other DNA sequences in this specimen translate into the identical CDR3. The chain uses TRBV2 and TRBJ2-2; 13 positions match TRBD2. V dropped 4 bases and J dropped 5; count of bases not matched to a gene: 1. CDR3 length equals 15 residues. The germline V gene encodes CDR1 SNHLY and CDR2 FYNNEI. The sequenced CDR3 bases are TGTGCCAGCAGTGGACTAGCGGGAGGAACCGGGGAG. It encodes CASSGLAGGTGE. The full CDR3 protein reads CASSGLAGGTGELFF. The entire variable domain, with the rest obtained from reference TRBV2 and TRBJ2-2, is as follows: EPEVTQTPSHQVTQMGQEVILRCVPISNHLYFYWYRQILGQKVEFLVSFYNNEISEKSEIFDDQFSVERPDGSNFTLKIRSTKLEDSAMYFCASSGLAGGTGELFFGEGSRLTVL.

Concerning this clone itself: Coverage ceases 3 residues before the CDR3 finishes, and the germline J gene fills in the end. J is TRBJ1-3 and V is TRBV6-4; weak D call: TRBD1 (6 bases). CDR3 size: 13 residues. Germline V lookup: CDR1 MRHNA, CDR2 SNTAGT. The V and J ends lost 9 bases and 2 bases respectively, with 11 bases between them. The CDR3 sequence: CASSAGAGNTIYF. The sequenced CDR3 bases are TGTGCCAGTAGCGCAGGGGCTGGAAACACC.

On this clone: The read ends 3 residues before the CDR3 terminus; that terminus is restored from the germline J gene. The gene calls are TRBV12-3 or TRBV12-4 and TRBJ1-4, with 10 bases identical to TRBD1. This CDR3 has 14 amino acids. The V gene end was trimmed by 6 bases and the J gene end by 8 bases; junction bases not matched to a gene: 6. CDR3 DNA (partial): TGTGCCAGCAGGCCCGGGACAGGGGTCGAAAAA. Protein sequence: CASRPGTGVEK. The CDR3 reads in full as CASRPGTGVEKLFF.

The part of the CDR3 DNA that was read is TGCGCCAGCAGCCTGACTAGCGGGGGGACCGGGGAG. Translation gives CASSLTSGGTGE. The full CDR3 is CASSLTSGGTGELFF. This rearrangement joins TRBV5-1 to TRBJ2-2, with 13 bases fitting TRBD2. The read ends 3 residues before the CDR3 terminus; that terminus is restored from the germline J gene. This CDR3 is 15 amino acids long. Germline CDR1 SGHRS, CDR2 YFSETQ. With V trimmed by 4 bases and J by 5 bases, 2 bases remained unmatched.

To note about this clone: The read ends 3 residues shy of where the CDR3 ends; the end is completed using the germline J gene. The rearrangement joins TRBV7-2 to TRBJ1-5; 8 bases map to TRBD1. Germline lookup yields CDR1 SGHTA and CDR2 FQGNSA. CDR3 length: 14 amino acids. J gave up 7 bases and V 5 bases, and 7 bases lay outside the gene matches. The CDR3 is CASSLGQGKQPQHF. Partial CDR3 DNA: TGTGCCAGCAGCCTCGGACAGGGAAAGCAGCCC.

Comment on this clone: Read sequence stops 3 residues before the CDR3 end, and the germline J gene provides the missing end. The chain uses TRBV20-1 and TRBJ2-7; D not certain. This CDR3 has 13 residues. Germline values: CDR1 DFQATT, CDR2 SNEGSKA (reference sequence). V lost 1 base and J 2 bases, leaving 9 bases between the germline ends. The chain's CDR3 is CSARAITTYEQYF. Partial CDR3 DNA: TGCAGTGCTAGAGCCATTACTACCTACGAG.

In the case of this clone: The read ends 3 residues before the CDR3 terminus; that terminus is restored from the germline J gene. The chain carries TRBV5-4 and TRBJ1-1, with 10 positions matching TRBD1. The CDR3 is 14 residues long. V lost 4 bases, J lost 5 bases, and 5 bases stayed unmatched. The germline V gene encodes CDR1 SGHNT and CDR2 YYREEE (reference sequence). The CDR3 region is CASSTDRGRTEAFF. CDR3 DNA, as far as it was read: TGTGCCAGCAGCACCGACAGGGGGCGGACTGAA.

Concerning this clone: The read ends 3 residues before the CDR3 terminus; that terminus is restored from the germline J gene. J is TRBJ2-7 and V is TRBV4-1; D uncertain. Trimming took off 2 bases at V and 1 base at J, with 6 bases between the two ends. Germline CDR1 is MGHRA and CDR2 is YSYEKL. This CDR3 comprises 13 residues. The covered CDR3 bases are TGCGCCAGCAGCCAAACCACATCCTACGAG. The encoded protein is CASSQTTSYE. In full, the CDR3 is CASSQTTSYEQYF.

A remark on this clone: The read comes to an end 3 residues before the CDR3 does, leaving the germline J gene to fill in the end. This chain joins TRBV5-4 and TRBJ1-2; TRBD1 matches at 7 bases. Looked up from germline, CDR1 is SGHNT and CDR2 is YYREEE (reference sequence). Trimming removed 3 bases from V and 6 bases from J; junction bases left unmatched: 2. The CDR3 is 12 amino acids. The CDR3 reads CASSSDRNGYTF. CDR3 DNA (partial): TGTGCCAGCAGCTCGGACAGGAATGGC.

Note on this clone: The read terminates 3 residues before the CDR3 end, so the remaining end is supplied by the germline J gene. The rearrangement uses TRBV19 and TRBJ1-1, with D maybe TRBD1 (6 bases). This CDR3 is 13 amino acids long. CDR1 and CDR2 (germline): LNHDA, SQIVND (reference sequence). Trimming cost V 7 bases and J 4 bases, with 13 bases left between them. Incomplete CDR3 DNA: TGTGCCAGTATTATTATAGGGGGCACTGAA. Amino acids: CASIIIGGTE. The entire CDR3 sequence reads CASIIIGGTEAFF.

On this clone itself: The DNA ends 3 residues before the CDR3 does, and the rest of the CDR3 is filled in from the germline J gene. This chain uses TRBV5-1 with TRBJ2-1; no clear D gene. The CDR3 sequence is 15 residues long. The V gene's germline CDR1 is SGHRS and CDR2 YFSETQ. Trimming removed 1 base at V and 5 bases at J, with 13 bases between. The CDR3 loop is CASSLMGTEHNEQFF. The DNA read from the CDR3 is TGCGCCAGCAGCTTGATGGGCACAGAACACAATGAG.

As regards this clone: The read terminates 3 residues before the CDR3 end, so the remaining end is supplied by the germline J gene. The chain employs TRBV20-1 and TRBJ1-5; tentatively, D is TRBD1 (5 bases). The CDR3 runs to 14 residues. Germline CDR1 reads DFQATT; CDR2 reads SNEGSKA (reference sequence). The V gene lost 3 bases and the J gene lost 4 bases, with 13 bases spanning the gap. CDR3 sequence reads: CSASRQRGNQPQHF. Incomplete CDR3 DNA: TGCAGTGCTAGTAGACAGCGAGGGAATCAGCCC.

The covered CDR3 bases are TGTGCCAGCAGCTTAATGGGACAGACAGGCGGGGAG. It yields the protein CASSLMGQTGGE. The CDR3 in full is CASSLMGQTGGELFF. V usage is TRBV7-3 and J usage is TRBJ2-2; TRBD1 aligns across 7 bases. The read is 3 residues too short to cover the CDR3 end, so that end is filled in from the germline J gene. Trimming at V came to 1 base and at J to 7 bases, leaving 6 bases not matched to a gene. Germline assignment: CDR1 SGHTA and CDR2 FQGTGA. The CDR3 loop spans 15 amino acids. The full variable domain, completed using reference TRBV7-3 and TRBJ2-2, is GAGVSQTPSNKVTEKGKYVELRCDPISGHTALYWYRQSLGQGPEFLIYFQGTGAADDSGLPNDRFFAVRPEGSVSTLKIQRTERGDSAVYLCASSLMGQTGGELFFGEGSRLTVL.

About this clone itself: The DNA ends 3 residues before the CDR3 does, and the rest of the CDR3 is filled in from the germline J gene. This chain joins TRBV5-4 and TRBJ1-1; the match to TRBD1 covers 9 bases. Germline V CDR1 and CDR2: SGHNT, YYREEE (reference sequence). This CDR3 is 12 amino acids long. This chain's CDR3 is CASSSGQGSAFF. The covered CDR3 bases are TGTGCCAGCAGTTCCGGACAGGGGAGC.

Regarding this clone: The CDR3 is cut off 3 residues early in the read; its end comes from the germline J gene. The gene calls are TRBV28 and TRBJ2-2, with D possibly being TRBD2 (7 bases). This CDR3 contains 14 residues. V was cut by 2 bases and J by 4 bases, with 8 bases left in between. Per the germline V gene, CDR1 is MDHEN and CDR2 is SYDVKM. CDR3 sequence: CASSLRGGTGELFF. The DNA read from the CDR3 is TGTGCCAGCAGTTTAAGGGGGGGCACCGGGGAG.

In regard to this clone: The DNA ends 3 residues before the CDR3 does, and the rest of the CDR3 is filled in from the germline J gene. The J gene is TRBJ2-3, the V gene TRBV11-3; tentative D call: TRBD1 (5 bases). Germline V gene data show CDR1 as SGHNT and CDR2 as YENEEA. V gave up 1 base and J gave up 2 bases, with 7 bases separating them. This CDR3 contains 14 residues. Here the CDR3 reads CASSLGQPTDTQYF. The sequenced CDR3 bases are TGTGCCAGCAGCTTAGGACAGCCCACAGATACG.

For this clone: Read data end 3 residues before the CDR3 end; the end is taken from the germline J gene. This chain links TRBV7-2 with TRBJ1-2, with D perhaps TRBD1 (5 bases). V lost 4 bases to trimming and J lost 3 bases, with 12 bases between them. The CDR3 has 14 residues. Germline V gene data show CDR1 as SGHTA and CDR2 as FQGNSA. Incomplete CDR3 DNA: TGTGCCAGCAGCTCTAATGACAGATACTATGGC. Its translation is CASSSNDRYYG. The whole CDR3 region reads CASSSNDRYYGYTF.